Many counts were recorded for the clone carrying this TCR beta chain. No antigen is known for it. The data were obtained in a study of cytomegalovirus exposure and HLA in healthy donors. Study background: Around 180 million T cells yielded 100 million or so unique TCR beta sequences, as an earlier analysis found.

Primers: 60 Vbeta forward and 13 Jbeta reverse. Profiling relied on immunoSEQ multiplex PCR, and the TCRdb table lists in-frame clones only, not all of them. The data contain roughly 190,000 clones, roughly 80% of them seen just once; the ten biggest clones take up around 3.3%. The V end was cut by 0 bases, the J end by 8 bases, with 9 bases between. Germline-derived CDR1 and CDR2 are SGHRS and YFSETQ. The length of the CDR3 is 13 residues. The study's findings and limits: An assumption of roughly uniform sequencing depth across donors underlay the presence/absence analyses. There were a few CMV-associated chains whose specificity for CMV antigens was confirmed in vitro. It was approximately 150 TCR beta chains that were listed as cytomegalovirus-associated.

The V and J genes are TRBV5-1 and TRBJ2-1, with D tentatively TRBD1 (6 bases). The sequence was collected from a woman younger than 45 in good health and CMV-seropositive. The sequencing sample was made of PBMCs. The chain's CDR3 is CASSLVGGDEQFF. DNA for the CDR3: TGCGCCAGCAGCTTGGTTGGGGGCGATGAGCAGTTCTTC.